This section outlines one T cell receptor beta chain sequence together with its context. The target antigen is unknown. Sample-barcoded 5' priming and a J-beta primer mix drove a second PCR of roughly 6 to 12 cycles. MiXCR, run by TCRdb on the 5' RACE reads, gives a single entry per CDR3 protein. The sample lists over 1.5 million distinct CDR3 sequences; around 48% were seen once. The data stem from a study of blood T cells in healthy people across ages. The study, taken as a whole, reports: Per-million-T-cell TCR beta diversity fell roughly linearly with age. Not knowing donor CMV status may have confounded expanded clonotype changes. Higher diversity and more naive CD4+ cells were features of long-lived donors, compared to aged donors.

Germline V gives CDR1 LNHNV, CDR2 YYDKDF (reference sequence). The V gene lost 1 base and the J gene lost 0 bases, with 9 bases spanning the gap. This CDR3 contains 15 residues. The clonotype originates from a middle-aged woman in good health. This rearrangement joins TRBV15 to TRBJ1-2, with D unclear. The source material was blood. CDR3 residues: CATSRAMGSNYGYTF. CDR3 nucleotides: TGTGCCACCAGCAGAGCAATGGGATCTAACTATGGCTACACCTTC. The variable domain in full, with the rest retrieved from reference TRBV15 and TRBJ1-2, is DAMVIQNPRYQVTQFGKPVTLSCSQTLNHNVMYWYQQKSSQAPKLLFHYYDKDFNNEADTPDNFQSRRPNTSFCFLDIRSPGLGDTAMYLCATSRAMGSNYGYTFGSGTRLTVV.